Given below is one T cell receptor beta chain in context. The CDR3 covers 18 residues. CD45RO-negative CD8 cells positively selected for CCR7 made up the naive population, which excluded terminally differentiated effector memory CD45RA+ cells. Adult Caucasians living in Nashville, Tennessee made up all of the donors. The sample belongs to a study of shared clonotypes between healthy human individuals. Study-level background: Each donor's CD8 memory used one plate, CD8 naive two, each CD4 subset three.

Method: immunoSEQ multiplex PCR; TCRdb's copy keeps in-frame clones and lacks some. This table has hundreds of thousands of clones, 85% to 95% appearing once. This receptor was taken from a woman aged 25-40 years in good health. V and J are TRBV21-1 and TRBJ1-1. TRBV21-1 is described as a pseudogene. The sequenced sample was naive CD8+ T cells sorted from blood. The CDR3 DNA reads TGTGCCAGCAGCCTGCCTCCAGGGCTCCGGGAACCGAACACTGAAGCTTTCTTT. This encodes CASSLPPGLREPNTEAFF.